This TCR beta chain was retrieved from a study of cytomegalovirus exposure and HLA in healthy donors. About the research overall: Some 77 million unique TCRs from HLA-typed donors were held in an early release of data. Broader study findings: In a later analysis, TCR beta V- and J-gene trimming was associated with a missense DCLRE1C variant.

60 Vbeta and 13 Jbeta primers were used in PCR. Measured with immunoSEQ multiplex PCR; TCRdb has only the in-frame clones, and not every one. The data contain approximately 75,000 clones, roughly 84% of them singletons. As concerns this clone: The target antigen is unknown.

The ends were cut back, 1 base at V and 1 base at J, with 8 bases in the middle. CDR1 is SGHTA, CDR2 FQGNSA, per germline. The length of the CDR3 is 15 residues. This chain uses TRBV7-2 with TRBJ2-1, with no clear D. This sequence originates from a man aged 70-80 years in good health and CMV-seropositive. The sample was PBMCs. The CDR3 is CASSLGPGSYNEQFF. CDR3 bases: TGTGCCAGCAGCTTAGGTCCCGGGTCCTACAATGAGCAGTTCTTC.